These 12 T cell receptor beta chains came from one sample sequenced in a study of blood T cell repertoires in COVID-19. Clones were read by immunoSEQ multiplex PCR, and TCRdb kept only the in-frame ones, dropping some. This table holds around 46,000 clones, 80% to 90% found once. Sequences were obtained from peripheral blood. These receptors were taken from a woman older than 75 with COVID-19, enrolled during active disease.

The chain recombines TRBV6-5 with TRBJ2-1, with 8 bases matching TRBD1. This CDR3 has 14 residues. J gave up 4 bases and V 4 bases, and 3 bases lay outside the gene matches. Germline values: CDR1 MNHEY, CDR2 SVGAGI. The DNA of the CDR3 is TGTGCCAGCAGTTTAACAGGGGGGTACAATGAGCAGTTCTTC. Its translation: CASSLTGGYNEQFF.

The chain carries TRBV9 and TRBJ2-1, with D possibly matching TRBD1 (6 bases). Trimming took 0 bases from V and 4 from J, leaving 8 bases between them. The length of the CDR3 is 14 residues. In germline, CDR1 is SGDLS, CDR2 YYNGEE. The CDR3 reads CASSVVGAYNEQFF. For the CDR3, the DNA is TGTGCCAGCAGCGTAGTGGGGGCATACAATGAGCAGTTCTTC.

The rearrangement links TRBV2 to TRBJ1-2; TRBD1 matches at 9 bases. This CDR3 has 13 amino acids. Trimming cost V 6 bases and J 3 bases; bases outside gene matches: 2. CDR1 is SNHLY and CDR2 is FYNNEI in the germline V gene. The CDR3 coding sequence is TGTGCCAGCAGGAGGGACAGGGACTATGGCTACACCTTC. The encoded protein is CASRRDRDYGYTF.

The J gene is TRBJ2-7, the V gene TRBV18; D is unclear. Germline V gene lookup returns CDR1 KGHSH and CDR2 LQKENI. V was pared by 5 bases and J by 2 bases, with 16 bases between. There are 15 residues in the CDR3. The CDR3 sequence: CASSYDGEYTYEQYF. The CDR3 bases are TGTGCCAGCTCATATGACGGAGAGTATACCTACGAGCAGTACTTC.

This clone was recorded a few times. The rearrangement links TRBV28 to TRBJ2-7; 7 positions agree with TRBD2. After removal of 8 bases from V and 0 bases from J, the junction contained 19 bases not matched to a gene. This CDR3 has 18 amino acids. CDR1 and CDR2 (germline): MDHEN, SYDVKM. CDR3 sequence: CASRRGGYRTKISYEQYF. The CDR3 nucleotides read TGTGCCAGCCGAAGGGGAGGGTACAGGACCAAGATCTCCTACGAGCAGTACTTC.

In this sample, this clone turned up once. The V gene is TRBV5-1, the J gene TRBJ1-4, with D possibly being TRBD1 (5 bases). Looked up from germline, CDR1 is SGHRS and CDR2 is YFSETQ. The V end lost 4 bases, the J end lost 7 bases, and 17 bases lay between the germline ends. The CDR3 has 15 amino acids. The DNA for the CDR3 is TGCGCCAGCAGCCTAGGACCGGGGGAGGGTGAAAAACTGTTTTTT. The encoded protein is CASSLGPGEGEKLFF.

The genes are TRBV9 and TRBJ1-4; D uncertain. Per germline, CDR1 SGDLS and CDR2 YYNGEE. Trimming took off 0 bases at V and 1 base at J, with 4 bases between the two ends. CDR3 length: 14 residues. The CDR3 is CASSVGGTNEKLFF. The CDR3 DNA reads TGTGCCAGCAGCGTAGGCGGAACTAATGAAAAACTGTTTTTT.

The CDR3 loop reads CATRVGKTQYF. The CDR3 nucleotides are TGTGCCACCAGGGTGGGAAAGACCCAGTACTTC. This sequence joins TRBV19 and TRBJ2-5; TRBD1 might be the D (5 bases). The CDR3 runs to 11 residues. Trimming pared 10 bases from V and 6 bases from J, leaving 12 bases between. From germline, CDR1 is LNHDA and CDR2 SQIVND (reference sequence).

The chain carries TRBV5-6 and TRBJ2-5; 12 nucleotides line up with TRBD2. J lost 2 bases, V lost 4 bases, and 3 bases had no gene match. The CDR3 runs 15 residues. The germline CDR1 and CDR2 sequences are SGHDT and YYEEEE. CDR3 loop: CASSPGTSGQETQYF. In nucleotides, the CDR3 is TGTGCCAGCAGCCCCGGGACTAGCGGGCAAGAGACCCAGTACTTC.

The chain has TRBV5-1 and TRBJ1-2, with 7 bases that match TRBD1. V was pared by 0 bases and J by 4 bases, with 6 bases of the junction left unmatched. CDR1 and CDR2 (germline): SGHRS, YFSETQ. This CDR3 is 15 amino acids long. CDR3: CASSLGQGEVYGYTF. For the CDR3, the DNA is TGCGCCAGCAGCTTGGGGCAGGGGGAAGTCTATGGCTACACCTTC. Drawing the rest from reference TRBV5-1 and TRBJ1-2, the complete variable domain is KAGVTQTPRYLIKTRGQQVTLSCSPISGHRSVSWYQQTPGQGLQFLFEYFSETQRNKGNFPGRFSGRQFSNSRSEMNVSTLELGDSALYLCASSLGQGEVYGYTFGSGTRLTVV.

V and J are TRBV24-1 and TRBJ2-2; TRBD1 aligns across 9 bases. The CDR3 spans 19 residues. V lost 3 bases and J lost 7; bases outside the gene matches: 17. In germline, CDR1 is KGHDR, CDR2 SFDVKD. In DNA, the CDR3 is TGTGCCACCAGTGATCCGGTCTTGGGGGACAGGGTAAATGGCGGGGAGCTGTTTTTT. It is translated as CATSDPVLGDRVNGGELFF.

This chain uses TRBV5-1 with TRBJ2-5; D ambiguous. Germline V gene sequence: CDR1 SGHRS, CDR2 YFSETQ. Trimming removed 1 base at V and 2 bases at J, with 12 bases between. This CDR3 is 15 amino acids long. The CDR3 DNA is TGCGCCAGCAGCTTGAGTTGGAGACCACAAGAGACCCAGTACTTC. It yields the protein CASSLSWRPQETQYF. The whole variable domain, remainder taken from reference TRBV5-1 and TRBJ2-5, is KAGVTQTPRYLIKTRGQQVTLSCSPISGHRSVSWYQQTPGQGLQFLFEYFSETQRNKGNFPGRFSGRQFSNSRSEMNVSTLELGDSALYLCASSLSWRPQETQYFGPGTRLLVL.